One sample yielded the 30 T cell receptor beta chains listed below, sequenced in a study of T cells in localized non-small cell lung cancer. TCRdb keeps only in-frame clones here, not all; method: immunoSEQ multiplex PCR. The sample holds about 4,400 clones; around 21% are singletons and the top ten take around 5%. Sequenced here: lung tumor tissue, sampled before any cancer treatment. Source of these receptors: a female donor aged 60 or older with stage I lung adenocarcinoma.

This clone was recorded at least ten times. The V gene is TRBV6-8, the J gene TRBJ2-1, with 11 nucleotides matching TRBD1. This CDR3 has 16 residues. Losses at the gene ends were 6 bases for V and 6 bases for J; bases not matched to a gene: 10. Germline values: CDR1 MNHGY, CDR2 SAAAGT. The CDR3 coding sequence is TGTGCCAGCAGCTATACTGGACAGGGGGCGAGCAATGAGCAGTTCTTC. As protein: CASSYTGQGASNEQFF.

This clone occurred a few times. This chain connects TRBV19 to TRBJ2-1; possible D gene TRBD2, 6 bases. The CDR3 contains 14 residues. V lost 6 bases to trimming and J lost 4 bases, with 13 bases between them. Germline V gene data show CDR1 as LNHDA and CDR2 as SQIVND (reference sequence). The CDR3 DNA follows: TGTGCCAGTAGACGGGCGGGAAATTACAATGAGCAGTTCTTC. This codes for CASRRAGNYNEQFF.

The chain couples TRBV11-3 to TRBJ1-2; a weak D match, TRBD1 (6 bases). Germline-derived CDR1 and CDR2 are SGHNT and YENEEA. V was shortened by 4 bases and J by 5 bases, with 17 bases between the two germline ends. CDR3 length: 15 residues. The DNA for the CDR3 is TGTGCCAGCAGCTGGAACGACAGGCTGGTGTATGGCTACACCTTC. Amino acid sequence: CASSWNDRLVYGYTF.

This rearrangement joins TRBV11-3 to TRBJ2-5; 11 positions agree with TRBD1. The CDR3 consists of 16 residues. With 3 bases clipped from V and 3 bases from J, the junction kept 6 bases outside the gene matches. Germline values: CDR1 SGHNT, CDR2 YENEEA. The CDR3 loop is CASSFPWDRGEETQYF. The CDR3 DNA follows: TGTGCCAGCAGCTTCCCGTGGGACAGGGGGGAAGAGACCCAGTACTTC.

This chain links TRBV7-2 with TRBJ2-3, with D hard to call. The CDR3 totals 13 residues. V lost 0 bases to trimming and J lost 5 bases, with 6 bases between them. Germline CDR1 is SGHTA and CDR2 is FQGNSA. CDR3 protein: CASSLALGDTQYF. CDR3 DNA sequence: TGTGCCAGCAGCTTAGCGCTGGGAGATACGCAGTATTTT.

This clone was seen more than once but under ten times. The rearrangement links TRBV6-8 to TRBJ1-5; D possibly corresponds to TRBD1 (6 bases). With 6 bases removed from V and 0 bases from J, the gap between germline ends came to 12 bases. Germline values: CDR1 MNHGY, CDR2 SAAAGT. The CDR3 runs to 15 residues. CDR3 protein: CASRQGLYSNQPQHF. CDR3 in DNA: TGTGCCAGCAGACAGGGCCTTTATAGCAATCAGCCCCAGCATTTT.

This clone has ten or more counts. The gene calls are TRBV11-3 and TRBJ2-7; 8 bases fit TRBD2. Germline CDR1 reads SGHNT; CDR2 reads YENEEA. The CDR3 is 18 residues long. The ends lost 3 bases at V and 3 bases at J; junction bases unmatched: 16. The CDR3 loop is CASSFLILAGKGVYEQYF. In nucleotides, the CDR3 is TGTGCCAGCAGCTTTCTCATCTTAGCGGGAAAGGGGGTCTACGAGCAGTACTTC.

In its sample, this clone was seen a few times. This chain connects TRBV10-3 to TRBJ2-1; the D gene is possibly TRBD2 (5 bases). Trimming pared 2 bases from V and 10 bases from J, leaving 12 bases between. Germline CDR1 ENHRY, CDR2 SYGVKD. CDR3 size: 13 residues. CDR3 nucleotide sequence: TGTGCCATCAGTGAGGGCAGCCCGGGGGAGCAGTTCTTC. Its protein product is CAISEGSPGEQFF.

The V call is TRBV11-3, the J call TRBJ2-5; D may be TRBD2 (6 bases). Germline assignment: CDR1 SGHNT and CDR2 YENEEA. The CDR3 spans 15 residues. Trimming pared 3 bases from V and 2 bases from J, leaving 13 bases between. CDR3 in amino acids: CASSFRLDRQETQYF. The CDR3 DNA reads as TGTGCCAGCAGCTTTAGACTAGACCGACAAGAGACCCAGTACTTC.

With respect to this clone: Relative to the germline gene, one junction end is altered; a read error may explain this. CDR3 bases: TGTGCTAGCAGCTTAAGCAGGGTCCAGCCCCAGACCCAGTACTTC. The encoded protein is CASSLSRVQPQTQYF. J is TRBJ2-5 and V is TRBV11-3; a weak D match, TRBD1 (5 bases). Germline CDR1 is SGHNT and CDR2 is YENEEA. The CDR3 spans 15 residues.

This clone was found a few times. This chain uses TRBV9 with TRBJ2-1; D gene ambiguous. In germline, CDR1 is SGDLS, CDR2 YYNGEE. This CDR3 region has 12 residues. V was pared by 7 bases and J by 4 bases, with 9 bases between. This chain's CDR3 is CASSTRYNEQFF. CDR3 nucleotides: TGTGCCAGCTCGACACGATACAATGAGCAGTTCTTC.

The chain recombines TRBV11-3 with TRBJ1-2, with no clear D. The ends were cut back, 6 bases at V and 4 bases at J, with 15 bases in the middle. Germline-derived CDR1 and CDR2 are SGHNT and YENEEA. The CDR3 is 14 residues long. This CDR3 is CASRDRSYFYGYTF. In nucleotides, the CDR3 is TGTGCCAGCAGGGACCGGTCTTACTTCTATGGCTACACCTTC.

This clone was detected a few times. The rearrangement joins TRBV11-3 to TRBJ2-3; the D gene is possibly TRBD1 (5 bases). CDR3 size: 15 residues. The germline V and J ends were trimmed by 5 bases and 0 bases, with 12 bases remaining between them. Germline loops: CDR1 SGHNT, CDR2 YENEEA. CDR3 nucleotides: TGTGCCAGCAGCATGGGGCAAATTAGCACAGATACGCAGTATTTT. Its translation: CASSMGQISTDTQYF.

The sample holds a few counts of this clone. The V call is TRBV6-8, the J call TRBJ1-1, with D uncertain. CDR3 length equals 13 residues. Germline CDR1 and CDR2: MNHGY and SAAAGT. V was cut by 0 bases and J by 6 bases, with 8 bases left in between. In DNA, the CDR3 is TGTGCCAGCAGTTACTCAGTTGCGGCTGAAGCTTTCTTT. It encodes CASSYSVAAEAFF.

This clone is medium-sized. V and J are TRBV9 and TRBJ1-1, with a possible D match to TRBD1 (5 bases). This CDR3 region has 14 residues. Germline loops: CDR1 SGDLS, CDR2 YYNGEE. V dropped 4 bases and J dropped 6 bases, with 16 bases sitting between them. DNA for the CDR3: TGTGCCAGCAGCCCTGACACGGGGCAACCTGAAGCTTTCTTT. Protein product: CASSPDTGQPEAFF.

By share, this clone counts as medium-sized. The chain employs TRBV11-3 and TRBJ1-1, with 7 nucleotides matching TRBD1. Germline V gene sequence: CDR1 SGHNT, CDR2 YENEEA. The length of the CDR3 is 14 residues. V lost 4 bases, J lost 4 bases, and 6 bases stayed unmatched. CDR3 protein: CASSSGRGSTEAFF. CDR3 DNA sequence: TGTGCCAGCAGCTCAGGCAGGGGGAGCACTGAAGCTTTCTTT. The full variable domain, rest sourced from reference TRBV11-3 and TRBJ1-1, is EAGVVQSPRYKIIEKKQPVAFWCNPISGHNTLYWYLQNLGQGPELLIRYENEEAVDDSQLPKDRFSAERLKGVDSTLKIQPAELGDSAVYLCASSSGRGSTEAFFGQGTRLTVV.

By proportion, this clone is medium-sized (0.01 to 0.1%). The chain couples TRBV11-3 to TRBJ2-5; a weak D match, TRBD1 (5 bases). CDR3 length: 15 amino acids. The V and J ends lost 1 base and 4 bases respectively, with 13 bases between them. Germline CDR1 SGHNT, CDR2 YENEEA. The CDR3 region has the DNA TGTGCCAGCAGCTTAGGTAGTGGTCAGGGAGAGACCCAGTACTTC. Its translation is CASSLGSGQGETQYF.

This rearrangement joins TRBV6-8 to TRBJ1-1; 10 nucleotides match TRBD1. Germline CDR1 MNHGY, CDR2 SAAAGT. The CDR3 totals 14 residues. Trimming removed 10 bases from V and 7 bases from J; junction bases left unmatched: 12. CDR3 DNA: TGTGCCATCAGCAGCCTCCGGGACAGGGGTGAAGCTTTCTTT. Translating it yields CAISSLRDRGEAFF.

This clone is medium-sized within its sample. The chain recombines TRBV11-3 with TRBJ2-7, with 8 bases that match TRBD1. Germline V CDR1 and CDR2: SGHNT, YENEEA. This CDR3 comprises 14 residues. Trimming removed 3 bases from V and 2 bases from J; junction bases left unmatched: 3. CDR3 nucleotides: TGTGCCAGCAGCTTCTGGACAGGGACCTACGAGCAGTACTTC. Translated, it gives CASSFWTGTYEQYF.

This clone was recorded a few times. V is TRBV15 and J is TRBJ2-3; D unresolved. The CDR3 is 15 residues long. Trimming left V 3 bases short and J 2 bases short, with 12 bases between. Germline V gene lookup returns CDR1 LNHNV and CDR2 YYDKDF (reference sequence). This chain's CDR3 is CATSREIRYTDTQYF. In nucleotides, the CDR3 is TGTGCCACCAGCAGGGAAATACGGTACACAGATACGCAGTATTTT.

The table lists this clone with a few counts. J is TRBJ2-2 and V is TRBV6-8; a weak D match, TRBD1 (6 bases). V gave up 6 bases and J gave up 3 bases, with 20 bases separating them. The germline CDR1 and CDR2 sequences are MNHGY and SAAAGT. The CDR3 length is 17 residues. In DNA, the CDR3 is TGTGCCAGCAGCCGCCCCGAAACAGGGAGCTACACCGGGGAGCTGTTTTTT. Protein sequence: CASSRPETGSYTGELFF.

Turning to this clone: This sample also contains other DNA sequences that code for the same CDR3. V is TRBV6-8 and J is TRBJ2-1; D gene ambiguous. Trimming stripped 2 bases from V and 4 bases from J, with 6 bases between. This CDR3 contains 13 residues. Germline V CDR1 and CDR2: MNHGY, SAAAGT. The CDR3: CASSYDTYNEQFF. The CDR3 coding sequence is TGTGCCAGCAGTTACGATACTTACAATGAGCAGTTCTTC.

This rearrangement joins TRBV5-1 to TRBJ1-4; no definite D call. The CDR3 has 14 amino acids. Germline V gene data show CDR1 as SGHRS and CDR2 as YFSETQ. The V end lost 2 bases, the J end lost 0 bases, and 5 bases lay between the germline ends. DNA of the CDR3: TGCGCCAGCAGCTTCGGTGCAACTAATGAAAAACTGTTTTTT. It yields the protein CASSFGATNEKLFF.

The chain carries TRBV19 and TRBJ2-2, with D perhaps matching TRBD1 (5 bases). The CDR3 covers 18 residues. Germline assignment: CDR1 LNHDA and CDR2 SQIVND (reference sequence). Trimming took 1 base from V and 2 from J, leaving 17 bases between them. The CDR3 spells CASSIGSGRGHNTGELFF. In DNA, the CDR3 is TGTGCCAGTAGTATAGGGTCAGGGCGAGGTCATAACACCGGGGAGCTGTTTTTT.

The sample holds a few counts of this clone. The chain couples TRBV9 to TRBJ2-7; 7 bases are shared with TRBD1. V gave up 0 bases and J gave up 4 bases; unmatched junction bases: 7. This CDR3 region has 15 residues. Germline V gene data show CDR1 as SGDLS and CDR2 as YYNGEE. In nucleotides, the CDR3 is TGTGCCAGCAGCGTAGCTCCGGGACAGTTGTACGAGCAGTACTTC. Encoded protein: CASSVAPGQLYEQYF.

This clone was observed a few times. The chain joins TRBV6-8 to TRBJ1-1; 10 bases align to TRBD1. This CDR3 is built from 17 residues. In germline, CDR1 is MNHGY, CDR2 SAAAGT. Trimming at V came to 2 bases and at J to 0 bases, leaving 6 bases not matched to a gene. This chain's CDR3 is CASSYDGTGALNTEAFF. The CDR3, as DNA: TGTGCCAGCAGTTACGATGGGACAGGGGCCCTGAACACTGAAGCTTTCTTT.

The table lists this clone with a few counts. The J gene is TRBJ1-1, the V gene TRBV9, with D unresolved. CDR1 and CDR2 (germline): SGDLS, YYNGEE. This CDR3 comprises 15 residues. Trimming removed 0 bases at V and 1 base at J, with 10 bases between. The CDR3 is CASSVDSGSNTEAFF. Written as DNA, the CDR3 is TGTGCCAGCAGCGTAGACTCGGGGTCGAACACTGAAGCTTTCTTT. Filled out from reference TRBV9 and TRBJ1-1, the complete variable domain reads DSGVTQTPKHLITATGQRVTLRCSPRSGDLSVYWYQQSLDQGLQFLIQYYNGEERAKGNILERFSAQQFPDLHSELNLSSLELGDSALYFCASSVDSGSNTEAFFGQGTRLTVV.

This rearrangement joins TRBV18 to TRBJ1-1; the D gene is possibly TRBD1 (5 bases). Germline V gives CDR1 KGHSH, CDR2 LQKENI. The CDR3 totals 15 residues. V was pared by 6 bases and J by 0 bases, with 14 bases between. The CDR3 DNA sequence: TGTGCCAGCTCCCCTTGGGGGGAGATGAACACTGAAGCTTTCTTT. Amino acid sequence: CASSPWGEMNTEAFF.

The chain joins TRBV19 to TRBJ1-5; D remains ambiguous. The CDR3 loop spans 13 amino acids. In germline, CDR1 is LNHDA, CDR2 SQIVND (reference sequence). Between the trimmed V and J ends, which lost 5 bases and 9 bases, there was a span of 14 bases. The CDR3 is CASSPEWVRPQHF. For the CDR3, the DNA is TGTGCCAGTAGTCCCGAATGGGTTCGGCCCCAGCATTTT.

In its sample, this clone ranks as medium-sized. Here the CDR3 reads CASTPRGGPGANVLTF. The CDR3 DNA reads TGTGCCAGCACCCCCCGGGGGGGCCCGGGGGCCAACGTCCTGACTTTC. The genes are TRBV11-3 and TRBJ2-6; TRBD2 agrees at 8 bases. Germline CDR1 SGHNT, CDR2 YENEEA. The CDR3 extends over 16 amino acids. V dropped 7 bases and J dropped 4; count of bases not matched to a gene: 9.